Below are 7 T cell receptor beta chains sequenced from a single sample in a study of cytomegalovirus exposure and HLA in healthy donors. Using immunoSEQ multiplex PCR, the repertoire was profiled, and TCRdb retains in-frame clones only, with some absent. This table holds 250,000 to 300,000 clones, nearly 90% found once. Sequencing used PBMCs. These receptors originate from a woman aged 18-29 years in good health and CMV-seronegative.

This clone was seen once. V and J are TRBV2 and TRBJ2-7, with D tentatively TRBD2 (5 bases). V dropped 2 bases and J dropped 4 bases, with 9 bases sitting between them. Germline-derived CDR1 and CDR2 are SNHLY and FYNNEI. The CDR3 is 13 residues long. The CDR3 loop reads CASSERLPYEQYV. CDR3 DNA sequence: TGTGCCAGCAGTGAACGACTACCATACGAGCAGTACGTC.

The rearrangement links TRBV28 to TRBJ1-5, with no clear D. The germline V gene encodes CDR1 MDHEN and CDR2 SYDVKM. The V end was cut by 6 bases, the J end by 2 bases, with 14 bases between. The length of the CDR3 is 15 residues. The CDR3 sequence is CASSQAVSGNQPQHF. CDR3 DNA sequence: TGTGCCAGCAGCCAAGCGGTTTCCGGCAATCAGCCCCAGCATTTT.

The V gene is TRBV5-1, the J gene TRBJ2-5; 10 nucleotides agree with TRBD2. Trimming cost V 4 bases and J 0 bases; bases outside gene matches: 6. This CDR3 region has 16 residues. Germline V gene data show CDR1 as SGHRS and CDR2 as YFSETQ. The CDR3 DNA reads as TGCGCCAGCAGCCCGGGTAGCGGGGGGTACCAAGAGACCCAGTACTTC. Protein product: CASSPGSGGYQETQYF.

The chain has TRBV7-8 and TRBJ1-5; D is unclear. V gave up 1 base and J gave up 1 base, with 17 bases separating them. The CDR3 runs 18 residues. CDR1 and CDR2 from the germline V gene are SGHVS and FQNEAQ. The CDR3: CASSLDVRRGWSNQPQHF. The CDR3 DNA is TGTGCCAGCAGCTTAGATGTTAGGCGGGGTTGGAGCAATCAGCCCCAGCATTTT. The full variable domain, its missing parts supplied by reference TRBV7-8 and TRBJ1-5, is GAGVSQSPRYKVAKRGQDVALRCDPISGHVSLFWYQQALGQGPEFLTYFQNEAQLDKSGLPSDRFFAERPEGSVSTLKIQRTQQEDSAVYLCASSLDVRRGWSNQPQHFGDGTRLSIL.

This chain connects TRBV9 to TRBJ2-7, with a tentative D call TRBD2 (6 bases). The V and J ends lost 0 bases and 0 bases respectively, with 16 bases between them. The CDR3 extends over 17 amino acids. The germline V gene has CDR1 SGDLS and CDR2 YYNGEE. CDR3 DNA: TGTGCCAGCAGCGTAGTAGAGGTGAGGAGGGGCTCCTACGAGCAGTACGTC. Amino acid sequence: CASSVVEVRRGSYEQYV.

The rearrangement joins TRBV18 to TRBJ2-3, with D hard to call. The CDR3 runs to 17 residues. Germline CDR1 reads KGHSH; CDR2 reads LQKENI. The V end lost 2 bases, the J end lost 0 bases, and 15 bases lay between the germline ends. The CDR3 reads CASSPSVQLTSTDTQYF. CDR3 DNA: TGTGCCAGCTCACCAAGCGTCCAGCTAACTAGCACAGATACGCAGTATTTT. Based on the CDR3 plus reference TRBV18 and TRBJ2-3, the full variable domain is NAGVMQNPRHLVRRRGQEARLRCSPMKGHSHVYWYRQLPEEGLKFMVYLQKENIIDESGMPKERFSAEFPKEGPSILRIQQVVRGDSAAYFCASSPSVQLTSTDTQYFGPGTRLTVL.

The chain is built from TRBV5-8 and TRBJ1-6; possible D gene TRBD1, 5 bases. V was cut by 0 bases and J by 9 bases, with 13 bases left in between. The germline gives CDR1 SGHTS, CDR2 YDEGEE. This CDR3 spans 15 amino acids. The CDR3: CASSLVRGGSSPLHF. Here the CDR3 DNA reads TGTGCCAGCAGCTTGGTTAGGGGTGGTAGTTCACCCCTCCACTTT.